This entry lists 9 T cell receptor beta chains sequenced from one sample in a study of neurological immune-mediated disorders. TCRdb analysed the 5' RACE reads with MiXCR anew, one entry per CDR3 protein. Of about 19,000 distinct CDR3 sequences detected, 6% to 8.5% appear once; the ten largest clones hold less than 20%. The specimen sequenced was CD8+ T cells from blood. Receptor source: a woman younger than 45 with HTLV-1-associated myelopathy (HAM/TSP).

This clonotype was observed at least ten times. The chain has TRBV7-6 and TRBJ1-1; D uncertain. Germline V CDR1 and CDR2: SGHVS, FNYEAQ. The ends were cut back, 0 bases at V and 2 bases at J, with 10 bases in the middle. The CDR3 contains 15 residues. For the CDR3, the DNA is TGTGCCAGCAGCTTAGCGCACGGATCCAACACTGAAGCTTTCTTT. This sequence encodes CASSLAHGSNTEAFF.

This clonotype was found many times. This rearrangement joins TRBV30 to TRBJ1-2; no clear D. V was clipped by 0 bases and J by 6 bases, with 8 bases between them. Germline CDR1 GTSNPN, CDR2 SVGIG (reference sequence). The CDR3 has 12 residues. CDR3 sequence reads: CAWSVGTDGYTF. In nucleotides, the CDR3 is TGTGCCTGGAGTGTGGGTACAGATGGCTACACCTTC.

This clonotype has ten or more counts. The gene calls are TRBV5-1 and TRBJ2-1, with TRBD2 matching over 8 bases. CDR1 SGHRS and CDR2 YFSETQ come from the germline V gene. J lost 6 bases, V lost 0 bases, and 5 bases had no gene match. CDR3 length: 15 residues. This CDR3 reads CASSLVAGMVNEQFF. Here the CDR3 DNA reads TGCGCCAGCAGCTTGGTAGCGGGGATGGTCAATGAGCAGTTCTTC.

This clonotype was counted at least ten times. V gene TRBV3-1 combines with J gene TRBJ1-1; D not resolved. V lost 4 bases and J lost 2, with 20 bases in between. Germline V gives CDR1 LGHDT, CDR2 YNNKEL (reference sequence). The CDR3 runs to 17 residues. CDR3 nucleotides: TGTGCCAGCAGCCTCGTTAGTGTCGGAATCCAAAACACTGAAGCTTTCTTT. Its protein is CASSLVSVGIQNTEAFF. The whole variable domain, remainder taken from reference TRBV3-1 and TRBJ1-1, is DTAVSQTPKYLVTQMGNDKSIKCEQNLGHDTMYWYKQDSKKFLKIMFSYNNKELIINETVPNRFSPKSPDKAHLNLHINSLELGDSAVYFCASSLVSVGIQNTEAFFGQGTRLTVV.

This clonotype appeared many times. J is TRBJ1-1 and V is TRBV5-1, with 7 positions matching TRBD1. The trim removed 2 bases at V and 0 bases at J, leaving 7 bases unmatched. Germline CDR1 is SGHRS and CDR2 is YFSETQ. This CDR3 has 16 residues. DNA for the CDR3: TGCGCCAGCAGCTTAGAAGACAGGGTTATGAACACTGAAGCTTTCTTT. This codes for CASSLEDRVMNTEAFF.

The V gene is TRBV27, the J gene TRBJ2-7, with a tentative D call TRBD2 (5 bases). Germline V gives CDR1 MNHEY, CDR2 SMNVEV (reference sequence). The CDR3 consists of 11 residues. As DNA, the CDR3 is TGTTCTAGCAGCAGCACCTACGAGCAGTACTTC. Its protein product is CSSSSTYEQYF.

This clonotype was observed at least ten times. The rearrangement joins TRBV5-5 to TRBJ2-7; D is ambiguous. CDR3 length: 12 residues. Germline V gene lookup returns CDR1 SGHKS and CDR2 YYEKEE (reference sequence). The V gene lost 2 bases and the J gene lost 7 bases, with 10 bases spanning the gap. The CDR3, as DNA: TGTGCCAGCAGCTTACCGGCCGGGGAGCAGTACTTC. Translating it yields CASSLPAGEQYF.

In its sample, this clonotype was seen many times. The genes are TRBV12-3 or TRBV12-4 and TRBJ1-2; tentative D call: TRBD1 (5 bases). Trimming pared 4 bases from V and 0 bases from J, leaving 18 bases between. This CDR3 comprises 17 residues. The CDR3 loop reads CASSSALGDGTNYGYTF. For the CDR3, the DNA is TGTGCCAGCAGTTCCGCGCTAGGGGACGGGACTAACTATGGCTACACCTTC.

This clonotype has at least ten counts. The rearrangement links TRBV7-9 to TRBJ2-7, with 8 bases lining up with TRBD2. The length of the CDR3 is 13 residues. J gave up 4 bases and V 7 bases, and 6 bases lay outside the gene matches. Germline lookup yields CDR1 SEHNR and CDR2 FQNEAQ (reference sequence). CDR3 in amino acids: CASTPGGRYEQYF. The CDR3 nucleotides read TGTGCCAGCACCCCGGGGGGGCGGTACGAGCAGTACTTC.